This TCR beta chain was recorded in a study of blood T cell repertoires in COVID-19. Study details: The cDNA or gDNA used as material had been derived from T cells, B-cell-depleted T cells, or PBMCs.

In the authors' workflow: It was from reference gene primer amplification that nucleated cell counts were estimated. Assay: immunoSEQ multiplex PCR; the TCRdb copy retains only in-frame clones and omits some. The DNA was the basis for D and trimming; V, J and clone size are from that table. The sample lists about 36,000 clones; 80% to 90% were seen once. V was cut by 4 bases and J by 0 bases, with 10 bases left in between. Germline assignment: CDR1 SGDLS and CDR2 YYNGEE. The CDR3 runs to 14 residues. This chain joins TRBV9 and TRBJ2-5, with D hard to call. Sequences were obtained from peripheral blood. This TCR was recovered from a human donor in a cohort sampled during active or convalescent COVID-19. The donor label of this sample is uncertain. In DNA, the CDR3 is TGTGCCAGCAGCCTCCGAGCGCACCAAGAGACCCAGTACTTC. It codes for CASSLRAHQETQYF.